Sequencing of this T cell receptor (beta chain) was carried out in a study of CD8 T cells in Susac syndrome (dated by TCRdb to between 2018 and 2020). Regarding the study in general: Of the Susac syndrome patients who were sequenced, eight or nine were in clinical remission while 5 or 6 had clinically active disease. At blood withdrawal, Susac syndrome patients were either therapy-naive, taking corticosteroids (in some cases with IVIg as well), or taking IVIg alone. The study used repertoire sequencing to test whether antigen drove CD8+ T cell activation and differentiation in Susac syndrome. CD8+ T cell repertoire clonality was compared between some 12 healthy donors, roughly 14 Susac syndrome patients and around 15 multiple sclerosis patients. On the study overall, not on this receptor specifically: Approximately 15 Susac-specific public clones were identified in the total CD8+ repertoire, and several Susac-specific public clones were identified in the CD8+ TEMRA repertoire. CD8+ repertoires in Susac syndrome showed clonal expansion, which was highest in CD8+ TEMRA cells and was greater in clinically active patients than in remitting patients. The TCR sequencing and HLA analysis was acknowledged to have included a relatively small number of individuals.

High-throughput TCR beta sequencing profiled peripheral blood CD8+ and CD4+ T cells from healthy donors, Susac syndrome patients and multiple sclerosis patients. The Susac syndrome patients fulfilled recently defined diagnostic criteria for either definite or probable disease. CD8+ TEMRA cells were enriched by FACS, while bulk CD8+ and CD4+ T cells were purified by magnetic negative isolation. Blood was drawn into EDTA tubes, processed within 24 hours, and PBMCs were isolated by density gradient centrifugation. PBMCs intended for TCR sequencing were frozen in liquid nitrogen and were later thawed in a 37 degrees C water bath. The sorted or isolated CD4+, CD8+ and CD8+ TEMRA cells had a purity of 90% or higher. As regards this clonotype: Its antigen is not yet known. No much larger clonotype is one base removed from it; base qualities were not supplied.

CDR1 DFQATT and CDR2 SNEGSKA were looked up in the germline V gene (reference sequence). V loses 6 bases of germline sequence and J loses 0 bases, and the interval between the two ends is 10 bases. Taken from cysteine to phenylalanine, the CDR3 has 13 residues. Just CDR3 DNA is preserved here, 39 bases in frame from base 1. RNA was extracted using the RNeasy kit, and roughly 0.45 to 1 microgram was reverse transcribed with random hexamers. The immunoSEQ multiplex PCR assay, which covers 54 Vbeta and 13 Jbeta segments, was used to amplify TCR beta CDR3 regions. PCR amplification bias was corrected by using a synthetic template baseline for primer optimization and computational correction. As for the original processing: Reads were annotated to V, D and J genes according to IMGT and were analyzed with immunoSEQ Analyzer, with only productive sequences retained. Clonality was computed as one minus Shannon entropy normalized by log2 of the number of productive unique sequences. For each patient and control, public and private clones were evaluated within the 100 most prevalent clones. Clones were defined as Susac-specific when absent from the healthy and MS cohorts, from 1,000 to 1,100 published viral clones and from other ImmuneACCESS disease sequences. TCRdb reanalyzed the raw reads on its own, using fastp at Q25 for trimming and MiXCR for clone calling, and kept in-frame beta chains. Duplicate CDR3 protein sequences are folded into a single record with the most common DNA and genes. TCRdb's processing, not the authors' own work, is the source of the V and J calls. The sample yields about 190,000 distinct CDR3 sequences; roughly 94% were counted once. About 0.15% of the sample lies in the top ten.

Sequencing used CD8+ T cells from PBMCs. The chain uses TRBV20-1 and TRBJ2-3, with no reliable assignment of the D segment. This clonotype was sampled from a human donor with Susac syndrome. The CDR3 sequence is CSAMDQSTDTQYF. The DNA is TGCAGTGCCATGGATCAAAGCACAGATACGCAGTATTTT.